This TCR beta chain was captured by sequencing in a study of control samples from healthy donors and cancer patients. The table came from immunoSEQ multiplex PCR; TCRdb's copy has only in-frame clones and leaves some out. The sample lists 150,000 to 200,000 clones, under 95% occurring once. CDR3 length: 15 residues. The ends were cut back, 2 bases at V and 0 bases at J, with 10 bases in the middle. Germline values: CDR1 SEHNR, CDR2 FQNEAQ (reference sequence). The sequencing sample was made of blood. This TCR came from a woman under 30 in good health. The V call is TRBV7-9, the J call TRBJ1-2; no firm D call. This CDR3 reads CASSLPTHPNYGYTF. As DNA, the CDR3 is TGTGCCAGCAGCTTACCTACACACCCTAACTATGGCTACACCTTC.